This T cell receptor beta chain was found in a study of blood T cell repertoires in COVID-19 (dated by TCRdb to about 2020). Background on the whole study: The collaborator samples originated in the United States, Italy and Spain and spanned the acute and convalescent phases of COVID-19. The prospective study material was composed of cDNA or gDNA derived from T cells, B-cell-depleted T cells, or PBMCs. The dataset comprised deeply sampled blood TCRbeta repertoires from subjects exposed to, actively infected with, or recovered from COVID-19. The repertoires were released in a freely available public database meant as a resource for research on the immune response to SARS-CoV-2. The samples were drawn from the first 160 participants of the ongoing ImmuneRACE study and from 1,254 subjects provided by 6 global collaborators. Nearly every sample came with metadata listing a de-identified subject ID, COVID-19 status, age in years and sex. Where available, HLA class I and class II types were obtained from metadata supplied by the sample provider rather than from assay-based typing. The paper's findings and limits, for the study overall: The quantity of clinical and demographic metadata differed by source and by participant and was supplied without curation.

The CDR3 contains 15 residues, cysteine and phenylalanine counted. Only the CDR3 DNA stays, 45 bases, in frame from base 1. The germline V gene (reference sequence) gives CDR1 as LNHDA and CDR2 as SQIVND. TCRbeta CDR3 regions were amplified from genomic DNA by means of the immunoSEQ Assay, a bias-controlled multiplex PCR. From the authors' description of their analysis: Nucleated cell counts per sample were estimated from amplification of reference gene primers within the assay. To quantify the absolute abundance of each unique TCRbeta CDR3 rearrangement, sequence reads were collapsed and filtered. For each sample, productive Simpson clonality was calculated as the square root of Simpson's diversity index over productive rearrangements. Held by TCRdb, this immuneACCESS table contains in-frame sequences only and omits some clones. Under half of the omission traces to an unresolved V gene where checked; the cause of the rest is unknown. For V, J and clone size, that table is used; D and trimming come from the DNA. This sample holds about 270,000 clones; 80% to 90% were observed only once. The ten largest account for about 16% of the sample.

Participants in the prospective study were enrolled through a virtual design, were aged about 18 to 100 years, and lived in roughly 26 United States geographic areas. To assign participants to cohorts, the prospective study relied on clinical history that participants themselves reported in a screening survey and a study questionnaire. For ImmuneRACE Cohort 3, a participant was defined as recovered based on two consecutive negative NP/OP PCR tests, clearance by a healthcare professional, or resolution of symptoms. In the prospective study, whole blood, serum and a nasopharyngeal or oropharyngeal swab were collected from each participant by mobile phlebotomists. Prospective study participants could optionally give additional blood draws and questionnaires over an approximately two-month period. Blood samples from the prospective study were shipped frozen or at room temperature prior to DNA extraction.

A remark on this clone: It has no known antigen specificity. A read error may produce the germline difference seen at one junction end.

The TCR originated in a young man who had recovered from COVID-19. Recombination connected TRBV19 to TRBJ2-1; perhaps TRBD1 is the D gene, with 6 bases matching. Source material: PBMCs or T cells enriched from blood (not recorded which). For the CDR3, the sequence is CASRGQGSSYNEQFF. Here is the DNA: TGTGCCAGTAGGGGACAAGGGAGCTCCTACAATGAGCAATTCTTC. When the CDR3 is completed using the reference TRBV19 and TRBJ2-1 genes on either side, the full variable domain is DGGITQSPKYLFRKEGQNVTLSCEQNLNHDAMYWYRQDPGQGLRLIYYSQIVNDFQKGDIAEGYSVSREKKESFPLTVTSAQKNPTAFYLCASRGQGSSYNEQFFGPGTRLTVL.